The 13 T cell receptor beta chains below come from one sample, sequenced in a study of T-cell memory formation after mild COVID-19. TCRdb re-called the 5' RACE reads with MiXCR, one entry per CDR3 protein. There are about 270,000 distinct CDR3 sequences in the sample; 15% to 20% occur only once, and less than 30% lies in the top ten. Specimen: PBMCs or a T cell subset sorted from them (not recorded which). All receptors derive from a young man who had mild COVID-19 (a few samples of this study predate the infection). Cell type and time point are not known.

This clonotype was detected only a few times. This chain connects TRBV7-9 to TRBJ2-3; no clear D. Deletions cut 1 base from V and 0 bases from J, with 8 bases between. In germline, CDR1 is SEHNR, CDR2 FQNEAQ (reference sequence). The CDR3 has 15 residues. The CDR3 protein is CASSLGPSSTDTQYF. As DNA, the CDR3 is TGTGCCAGCAGCTTAGGCCCCTCGAGCACAGATACGCAGTATTTT.

This clonotype has more than one count but fewer than ten. V gene TRBV11-2 combines with J gene TRBJ2-1; tentatively, D is TRBD1 (5 bases). The CDR3 length is 16 residues. Trimming removed 2 bases from V and 4 bases from J, with 15 bases in between. Germline values: CDR1 SGHAT, CDR2 FQNNGV. The CDR3 sequence: CASSLPRMGQYNEQFF. DNA of the CDR3: TGTGCCAGCAGCTTACCCCGTATGGGGCAGTACAATGAGCAGTTCTTC.

V gene TRBV20-1 combines with J gene TRBJ2-7; tentatively, D is TRBD2 (6 bases). The germline CDR1 and CDR2 sequences are DFQATT and SNEGSKA (reference sequence). The CDR3 spans 13 residues. V dropped 4 bases and J dropped 4 bases, with 14 bases sitting between them. In DNA, the CDR3 is TGCAGTGCTATCCGGGACTCCTCATACGAGCAGTACTTC. Translating gives CSAIRDSSYEQYF.

In the case of this clonotype: Just one base apart from a much larger clone, this may be a read error. The rearrangement uses TRBV7-2 and TRBJ2-1; 14 nucleotides align to TRBD2. CDR3 length: 14 residues. Trimming took 4 bases from V and 8 from J; bases not matched to a gene: 1. Germline loops: CDR1 SGHTA, CDR2 FQGNSA. The CDR3 coding sequence is TGTGCCAGCAGCTCGGGACTAGCGGGGGATGAGCAGTTCTTC. This codes for CASSSGLAGDEQFF.

This clonotype has just a few counts. V and J are TRBV2 and TRBJ2-7; D is undetermined. The length of the CDR3 is 12 residues. CDR1 SNHLY and CDR2 FYNNEI come from the germline V gene. Trimming left V 3 bases short and J 4 bases short, with 7 bases between. The CDR3 nucleotides are TGTGCCAGCAGTGATATCGGATACGAGCAGTACGTC. This codes for CASSDIGYEQYV.

The chain joins TRBV28 to TRBJ1-2; 7 positions agree with TRBD1. J lost 0 bases, V lost 6 bases, and 4 bases had no gene match. The V gene's germline CDR1 is MDHEN and CDR2 SYDVKM. The CDR3 runs to 14 residues. CDR3 nucleotide sequence: TGTGCCAGCAGGTTCGACAGGGCTAACTATGGCTACACCTTC. This codes for CASRFDRANYGYTF.

This clonotype was seen a few times. The chain carries TRBV11-2 and TRBJ1-4, with D possibly being TRBD1 (5 bases). Germline V gives CDR1 SGHAT, CDR2 FQNNGV. V was pared by 5 bases and J by 14 bases, with 15 bases between. The CDR3 runs 12 residues. CDR3 amino acids: CASSPSSGTLFF. CDR3 in DNA: TGTGCCAGCAGCCCCTCTTCCGGGACGCTGTTTTTT.

This clonotype was seen more than once but under ten times. The chain carries TRBV6-2 or TRBV6-3 and TRBJ2-7, with 8 nucleotides matching TRBD2. The germline CDR1 and CDR2 sequences are MNHEY and SVGEGT. Unmatched junction bases numbered 8, after V lost 7 bases and J lost 6 bases. This CDR3 has 13 amino acids. The CDR3 spells CASTGLARSEQYF. The CDR3 bases are TGTGCCAGCACCGGACTAGCTCGGTCCGAGCAGTACTTC.

This clonotype was detected a few times. This rearrangement joins TRBV11-2 to TRBJ1-1; D remains ambiguous. The CDR3 is 15 amino acids. V lost 4 bases, J lost 1 base, and 13 bases lay in between. Per the germline V gene, CDR1 is SGHAT and CDR2 is FQNNGV. The CDR3 DNA reads as TGTGCCAGCAGCTGGGGAGGCGGAAAGAACACTGAAGCTTTCTTT. It codes for CASSWGGGKNTEAFF.

Only a few counts were recorded for this clonotype. V is TRBV20-1 and J is TRBJ2-2; maybe TRBD1 (5 bases). Germline CDR1 DFQATT, CDR2 SNEGSKA (reference sequence). The germline V and J ends were trimmed by 0 bases and 3 bases, with 11 bases remaining between them. This CDR3 is built from 15 residues. The CDR3 DNA reads TGCAGTGCTAGAGATAGGTCAGGGTACACCGGGGAGCTGTTTTTT. Residues: CSARDRSGYTGELFF.

This clonotype was detected only a few times. The chain carries TRBV5-6 and TRBJ2-3; possibly TRBD1 or TRBD2 for D (5 bases each). Between the trimmed V and J ends, which lost 4 bases and 11 bases, there was a span of 14 bases. This CDR3 comprises 12 residues. Germline assignment: CDR1 SGHDT and CDR2 YYEEEE. The CDR3 nucleotides read TGTGCCAGCAGCCCCCGGGGCACAGAGCAGTATTTT. Protein product: CASSPRGTEQYF.

This chain joins TRBV12-3 or TRBV12-4 and TRBJ1-1; unclear D gene. CDR3 size: 11 residues. With 7 bases removed from V and 5 bases from J, the gap between germline ends came to 8 bases. The CDR3 sequence is CASTVGTEAFF. The CDR3 DNA sequence: TGTGCCAGCACCGTAGGAACTGAAGCTTTCTTT.

This clonotype occurred a few times. The rearrangement links TRBV6-2 or TRBV6-3 to TRBJ2-7, with a weak D call TRBD1 (5 bases). From germline, CDR1 is MNHEY and CDR2 SVGEGT. V gave up 3 bases and J gave up 6 bases, with 9 bases separating them. The CDR3 spans 12 residues. The CDR3: CASSYGAAEQYF. In DNA form, the CDR3 reads TGTGCCAGCAGTTATGGGGCCGCCGAGCAGTACTTC.